The 9 T cell receptor beta chains listed next were all sequenced from one sample in a study of T cells in Graves' hyperthyroidism and ophthalmopathy. Amplified regions were TCR beta CDR3 sequences from RNA transcripts. A first-round RT-PCR of the TCR CDR3 used the HTBI primer set. TCRdb processed the multiplex PCR reads anew with MiXCR; each CDR3 protein has one entry. Of 500,000 to 550,000 distinct CDR3 sequences detected, approximately 20% appear once; the ten largest clones hold about 45%. Source material: blood. The receptors stem from a man in his forties with Graves' ophthalmopathy.

This clonotype occurred a few times. This sequence joins TRBV11-2 and TRBJ2-3; 16 bases align to TRBD2. The trim removed 5 bases at V and 1 base at J, leaving 12 bases unmatched. CDR3 length: 20 residues. Looked up from germline, CDR1 is SGHAT and CDR2 is FQNNGV. The DNA of the CDR3 is TGTGCCAGCAGCCCCCTTCTGGGACTAGCGGGAGGGCTGGGCACAGATACGCAGTATTTT. Residues: CASSPLLGLAGGLGTDTQYF.

This clonotype was seen only a few times. One end of the junction does not line up with germline, which may come from a read error. The chain's CDR3 is CASSYSTRAGTQEAQYF. The CDR3 coding sequence is TGTGCCAGCAGTTACTCGACTAGAGCGGGGACGCAAGAGGCCCAGTACTTC. The chain combines TRBV6-5 with TRBJ2-5, with 7 bases that match TRBD2. Germline V gene sequence: CDR1 MNHEY, CDR2 SVGAGI. The CDR3 is made up of 17 amino acids.

This clonotype was counted ten times or more. This sequence joins TRBV18 and TRBJ1-6; D might be TRBD1 (6 bases). The CDR3 runs to 15 residues. The V and J ends lost 5 bases and 7 bases respectively, with 15 bases between them. Germline lookup yields CDR1 KGHSH and CDR2 LQKENI. CDR3 protein: CASSSLDSRNSPLHF. The CDR3 DNA sequence: TGTGCCAGCTCATCCCTGGACAGTCGAAATTCACCCCTCCACTTT.

Many counts were recorded for this clonotype. V is TRBV14 and J is TRBJ2-5, with D hard to call. CDR1 SGHDN and CDR2 FVKESK come from the germline V gene. The CDR3 consists of 13 residues. V was clipped by 8 bases and J by 2 bases, with 12 bases between them. The CDR3, as DNA: TGTGCCAGCTCTCCTGCAGCTCAAGAGACCCAGTACTTC. Residues: CASSPAAQETQYF.

In the case of this clonotype: Possible read error: a much larger clone is one base away. V gene TRBV10-3 combines with J gene TRBJ1-1, with D unclear. CDR3 length equals 14 residues. Germline CDR1 ENHRY, CDR2 SYGVKD. V was pared by 7 bases and J by 5 bases, with 17 bases between. The CDR3 spells CAINPDEQGTEAFF. As DNA, the CDR3 is TGTGCCATCAACCCCGACGAGCAAGGTACTGAAGCTTTCTTT.

This clonotype has only a few counts. A read error may be the cause here, since a much bigger clone is one base away. As DNA, the CDR3 is TGTGCCGGCAGTTTTAGCGGGAAGAGCGGGAATGAGCAGTTCTTC. It yields the protein CAGSFSGKSGNEQFF. The chain recombines TRBV12-3 or TRBV12-4 with TRBJ2-1, with 8 bases lining up with TRBD2. The CDR3 spans 15 residues.

The gene calls are TRBV5-1 and TRBJ2-7, with 11 bases fitting TRBD1. The CDR3 has 13 residues. Germline V gene sequence: CDR1 SGHRS, CDR2 YFSETQ. The trim removed 3 bases at V and 7 bases at J, leaving 3 bases unmatched. This CDR3 reads CASSWTGGVEQYF. DNA of the CDR3: TGCGCCAGCAGCTGGACAGGGGGCGTGGAGCAGTACTTC. Combining the CDR3 with reference TRBV5-1 and TRBJ2-7 gives the whole variable domain KAGVTQTPRYLIKTRGQQVTLSCSPISGHRSVSWYQQTPGQGLQFLFEYFSETQRNKGNFPGRFSGRQFSNSRSEMNVSTLELGDSALYLCASSWTGGVEQYFGPGTRLTVT.

This clonotype was observed at least ten times. The chain is built from TRBV6-2 or TRBV6-3 and TRBJ2-5; TRBD2 is a possible D gene (6 bases). This CDR3 comprises 15 residues. Trimming pared 0 bases from V and 2 bases from J, leaving 10 bases between. Germline V gene lookup returns CDR1 MNHEY and CDR2 SVGEGT. For the CDR3, the DNA is TGTGCCAGCAGTTACTCGAGTCGGGGGCAAGAGACCCAGTACTTC. This codes for CASSYSSRGQETQYF.

Only a few counts were recorded for this clonotype. This chain uses TRBV3-1 with TRBJ1-6; D possibly corresponds to TRBD1 (5 bases). There are 15 residues in the CDR3. CDR1 and CDR2 from the germline V gene are LGHDT and YNNKEL (reference sequence). The V and J ends lost 0 bases and 7 bases respectively, with 10 bases between them. CDR3 nucleotides: TGTGCCAGCAGCCAAGATCTCGGGGGGAATTCACCCCTCCACTTT. Its translation: CASSQDLGGNSPLHF.